Listed below are T cell receptor beta chains from one sample, sequenced in a study of Ad26.COV2.S vaccination and SARS-CoV-2 variants. TCRdb keeps only in-frame clones here, not all; method: immunoSEQ multiplex PCR. This table holds some 320,000 clones, around 85% found once. Sample: peripheral blood, taken in a trial of Ad26.COV2.S vaccine versus placebo. These receptors all stem from a person aged 18 to 65 who received the Ad26.COV2.S COVID-19 vaccine or a placebo. CDR3s include the opening cysteine and the closing phenylalanine or tryptophan. Each record gives: J gene, D gene, clone size, V gene, CDR3 protein, CDR3 DNA. A D gene is named only where the DNA matches it firmly. Clone size, where shown, is once, few, many, or a class for clones that have expanded.

TRBJ2-1,NA,NA,TRBV14,CASSAHADYNEQFF,TGTGCCAGCAGCGCTCACGCTGACTACAATGAGCAGTTCTTC
TRBJ1-4,TRBD1,NA,TRBV15,CATSRDGGQLNEKLFF,TGTGCCACCAGCAGAGATGGGGGACAGCTTAATGAAAAACTGTTTTTT
TRBJ1-6,TRBD1,NA,TRBV19,CASSSQTGAGSPLHF,TGTGCCAGTAGCTCCCAGACAGGGGCAGGATCACCCCTCCACTTT
TRBJ2-1,TRBD1,NA,TRBV9,CASSAPMRTFGTEIYNEQFF,TGTGCCAGCAGCGCCCCGATGAGAACTTTCGGGACAGAAATCTACAATGAGCAGTTCTTC
TRBJ1-2,NA,NA,TRBV2,CASSSQTYGYTF,TGTGCCAGCAGTTCTCAGACCTATGGCTACACCTTC
TRBJ1-2,NA,few,TRBV5-1,CASSLVRVGGPYGYTF,TGCGCCAGCAGCTTGGTGAGGGTTGGGGGCCCGTATGGCTACACCTTC
TRBJ1-6,TRBD1,NA,TRBV2,CARAGTGLYSPLHF,TGTGCCAGGGCCGGGACAGGGTTATATTCACCCCTCCACTTT
TRBJ2-7,NA,once,TRBV7-9,CASSPARAGHEQYF,TGTGCCAGCAGCCCAGCCCGGGCCGGGCACGAGCAGTACTTC
TRBJ2-6,NA,NA,TRBV4-1,CASSQDGQRISGANVLTF,TGCGCCAGCAGCCAAGATGGACAGAGAATCTCTGGGGCCAACGTCCTGACTTTC
TRBJ1-1,TRBD1,NA,TRBV7-8,CASSYRDRASEAFF,TGTGCCAGCAGCTACCGGGACAGGGCTTCTGAAGCTTTCTTT
TRBJ1-1,NA,NA,TRBV6-5,CASRGLVNYRTEAFF,TGTGCCAGCAGGGGGCTTGTCAATTACCGGACTGAAGCTTTCTTT
TRBJ1-1,NA,NA,TRBV6-5,CASSYRAEAFF,TGTGCCAGCAGTTATAGGGCTGAAGCTTTCTTT
TRBJ1-2,NA,NA,TRBV25-1,CASSDTGNYGYTF,TGTGCCAGCAGTGATACTGGTAACTATGGCTACACCTTC
TRBJ1-4,TRBD1,NA,TRBV5-1,CASSLDRALTNEKLFF,TGCGCCAGCAGCCTGGACAGGGCGTTGACTAATGAAAAACTGTTTTTT
TRBJ2-3,NA,few,TRBV11-2,CASSSLKGLPPSTDTQYF,TGTGCCAGCAGCTCCCTAAAGGGGCTACCTCCTAGCACAGATACGCAGTATTTT
TRBJ1-6,NA,NA,TRBV6-5,CASSPNDGANSPLHF,TGTGCCAGCAGTCCAAATGACGGAGCCAATTCACCCCTCCACTTT
TRBJ1-3,TRBD1,once,TRBV4-2,CASSEGQAENTIYF,TGTGCCAGCAGCGAGGGACAGGCTGAAAACACCATATATTTT
TRBJ2-3,NA,NA,TRBV12-3/TRBV12-4,CASSWGGTDTQYF,TGTGCCAGCAGTTGGGGGGGCACAGATACGCAGTATTTT
TRBJ2-5,NA,NA,TRBV18,CASSATGERRQETQYF,TGTGCCAGCTCAGCCACCGGTGAGCGCAGACAAGAGACCCAGTACTTC
TRBJ2-2,NA,NA,TRBV10-3,CAISESLKLVIGELFF,TGTGCCATCAGTGAGTCGTTAAAGCTAGTTATCGGGGAGCTGTTTTTT
TRBJ1-1,NA,NA,TRBV6-5,CASSYSTAEAFF,TGTGCCAGCAGTTACTCGACAGCCGAAGCTTTCTTT
TRBJ2-3,NA,NA,TRBV28,CASREPWGTDTQYF,TGTGCCAGCAGGGAACCCTGGGGCACAGATACGCAGTATTTT
TRBJ2-7,TRBD1,NA,TRBV27,CASSFEFYGTGNHEQYF,TGTGCCAGCAGTTTTGAATTTTATGGGACAGGGAACCACGAGCAGTACTTC
TRBJ1-1,TRBD1,once,TRBV10-2,CASSESSWGQGSGGTEAFF,TGCGCCAGCAGTGAGTCGAGTTGGGGACAGGGGTCGGGAGGCACTGAAGCTTTCTTT
TRBJ2-7,NA,NA,TRBV7-2,CASSQHRAGPYEQYF,TGTGCCAGCAGCCAGCACAGGGCAGGGCCCTACGAGCAGTACTTC
TRBJ2-1,TRBD2,NA,TRBV6-5,CASSRSGGIYNEQFF,TGTGCCAGCAGTCGTAGCGGGGGAATATACAATGAGCAGTTCTTC
TRBJ2-5,NA,NA,TRBV5-1,CASSLLTDQETQYF,TGCGCCAGCAGCCTGCTGACAGATCAAGAGACCCAGTACTTC
TRBJ1-2,NA,few,TRBV7-3,CASSYGGNYGYTF,TGTGCCAGCAGCTACGGGGGTAACTATGGCTACACCTTC
TRBJ1-1,NA,once,TRBV5-4,CASSLVRGSAEAFF,TGTGCCAGCAGCTTGGTACGGGGGAGCGCTGAAGCTTTCTTT
TRBJ2-3,TRBD1,few,TRBV25-1,CASTPRTGKRDTQYF,TGTGCCAGCACTCCCAGGACAGGGAAGCGAGATACGCAGTATTTT
TRBJ2-2,NA,NA,TRBV10-2,CASRSTGELFF,TGCGCCAGCAGAAGCACCGGGGAGCTGTTTTTT
TRBJ1-6,NA,NA,TRBV6-5,CASSPPGVYNSPLHF,TGTGCCAGCAGCCCACCGGGGGTCTATAATTCACCCCTCCACTTT
TRBJ2-2,TRBD2,NA,TRBV3-1/TRBV3-2,CASSRLAGTGELFF,TGTGCCAGCAGCCGACTAGCTGGCACCGGGGAGCTGTTTTTT
TRBJ1-1,NA,NA,TRBV12-3/TRBV12-4,CASSLSASEAFF,TGTGCCAGCAGTTTATCAGCCAGTGAAGCTTTCTTT
TRBJ2-5,NA,NA,TRBV12-3/TRBV12-4,CASSYQGYTNF,TGTGCCAGCAGTTATCAGGGGTACACCAACTTC
TRBJ1-1,TRBD1,NA,TRBV12-5,CASGRGGASLVNTEAFF,TGTGCTAGTGGGCGAGGGGGCGCAAGCTTGGTGAACACTGAAGCTTTCTTT
TRBJ2-3,NA,NA,TRBV6-1,CASSEAYSLTDTQYF,TGTGCCAGCAGTGAAGCGTACAGCCTCACAGATACGCAGTATTTT
TRBJ1-1,TRBD1,NA,TRBV11-3,CASSLGQGREAFF,TGTGCCAGCAGCTTAGGACAGGGGAGGGAAGCTTTCTTT
TRBJ2-2,NA,NA,TRBV6-6,CASSQSSGQNTGELFF,TGTGCCAGCAGCCAAAGTAGTGGACAAAACACCGGGGAGCTGTTTTTT
TRBJ2-3,NA,NA,TRBV3-1/TRBV3-2,CASSRMALTFTDTQYF,TGTGCCAGCAGCCGTATGGCTCTCACCTTCACAGATACGCAGTATTTT
TRBJ1-2,TRBD1,NA,TRBV19,CASSFIQGPGGYTF,TGTGCCAGTAGTTTTATACAGGGGCCAGGGGGCTACACCTTC
TRBJ1-2,NA,NA,TRBV11-3,CASSFQGYGYTF,TGTGCCAGCAGCTTTCAGGGTTATGGCTACACCTTC
TRBJ2-7,NA,NA,TRBV5-1,CASSLANRLGSEQYF,TGCGCCAGCAGCTTGGCCAACAGGTTGGGGAGCGAGCAGTACTTC
TRBJ2-3,TRBD2,NA,TRBV29-1,CSVGGETSGSTDTQYF,TGCAGCGTTGGGGGCGAGACTAGCGGTTCCACAGATACGCAGTATTTT
TRBJ2-7,TRBD2,NA,TRBV11-3,CASSSWTSGGFLYEQYF,TGTGCCAGCAGCTCATGGACTAGCGGGGGCTTCTTGTACGAGCAGTACTTC
TRBJ1-5,NA,NA,TRBV21-1,CASSKFTYRGRCQPQHF,TGTGCCAGCAGCAAATTTACCTACAGGGGGCGTTGTCAGCCCCAGCATTTT
TRBJ1-2,NA,once,TRBV29-1,CSGTRDGYTF,TGCAGCGGAACCCGGGATGGCTACACCTTC
TRBJ2-7,TRBD1,NA,TRBV30,CACHSDRDRFRYEQYF,TGTGCCTGCCACTCGGACAGGGACCGTTTCCGATACGAGCAGTACTTC
TRBJ1-1,TRBD1,few,TRBV2,CASGTEKNTEAFF,TGTGCCAGTGGGACAGAAAAGAACACTGAAGCTTTCTTT
TRBJ2-1,TRBD2,NA,TRBV11-3,CASQTRGVLFNEQFF,TGTGCCAGCCAGACGCGGGGGGTGCTTTTCAATGAGCAGTTCTTC
TRBJ2-3,TRBD1,NA,TRBV27,CASPARDSLTDTQYF,TGTGCCAGCCCGGCCCGGGACAGCCTCACAGATACGCAGTATTTT
TRBJ2-2,TRBD1,NA,TRBV7-7,CASSPWDRGAGELFF,TGTGCTAGCAGCCCCTGGGACAGGGGGGCCGGGGAGCTGTTTTTT
TRBJ1-4,NA,NA,TRBV5-5,CASSFGVWGSDNEKLFF,TGTGCCAGCAGCTTCGGGGTCTGGGGGTCGGATAATGAAAAACTGTTTTTT
TRBJ1-1,NA,NA,TRBV7-6,CASSRDRGAEAFF,TGTGCCAGCAGCCGCGACCGGGGGGCTGAAGCTTTCTTT
TRBJ2-7,NA,NA,TRBV5-1,CASSLAPVGYEQYF,TGCGCCAGCAGCTTGGCGCCAGTGGGCTACGAGCAGTACTTC
TRBJ2-5,NA,NA,TRBV29-1,CSYQKQETQYF,TGCAGCTACCAGAAGCAAGAGACCCAGTACTTC
TRBJ2-1,NA,NA,TRBV7-9,CASSQTEGSEQFF,TGTGCCAGCAGTCAAACTGAAGGTAGTGAGCAGTTCTTC
TRBJ1-2,NA,NA,TRBV12-5,CASGLGKRIGGFDYGYTF,TGTGCTAGTGGTTTGGGTAAGCGGATCGGGGGTTTTGACTATGGCTACACCTTC
TRBJ2-3,NA,NA,TRBV27,CASSLSGPGVDTQYF,TGTGCCAGCAGTTTATCTGGCCCAGGAGTTGATACGCAGTATTTT
TRBJ1-2,NA,NA,TRBV29-1,CSVSGLNYGYTF,TGCAGCGTTAGCGGGTTGAACTATGGCTACACCTTC